The next 3 T cell receptor beta chains were all read from a single sample in a study of blood T cell repertoires in COVID-19. Generated by immunoSEQ multiplex PCR, the TCRdb table keeps only in-frame clones and is missing some. The sample lists 260,000 or so clones, roughly 86% occurring once. The sequenced sample consisted of peripheral blood. Every receptor here comes from a man aged 18 to 35 with active or convalescent COVID-19.

V gene TRBV7-8 combines with J gene TRBJ1-2; 9 bases are shared with TRBD1. CDR1 is SGHVS, CDR2 FQNEAQ, per germline. The CDR3 consists of 14 residues. V shed 5 bases and J 6 bases; nucleotides not matched to a gene: 7. The CDR3 protein is CASSLGQGPHGYTF. CDR3 DNA: TGTGCCAGCAGCCTGGGACAGGGCCCTCATGGCTACACCTTC.

The chain employs TRBV19 and TRBJ2-3; 7 bases agree with TRBD2. The germline CDR1 and CDR2 sequences are LNHDA and SQIVND (reference sequence). This CDR3 is built from 14 residues. V shed 8 bases, J shed 2 bases, and the junction held 7 bases outside the gene matches. CDR3 in DNA: TGTGCCAGTGTCCCTAGCGGTTACACAGATACGCAGTATTTT. It specifies CASVPSGYTDTQYF.

The chain joins TRBV9 to TRBJ2-5, with 12 bases fitting TRBD1. Trimming cost V 3 bases and J 5 bases; bases outside gene matches: 5. Germline CDR1 and CDR2: SGDLS and YYNGEE. CDR3 size: 15 residues. The CDR3 loop is CASSAGTGGFETQYF. The CDR3 region has the DNA TGTGCCAGCAGCGCTGGGACAGGGGGCTTCGAGACCCAGTACTTC.